This note documents a single T cell receptor gamma chain sequence. The identical CDR3 is also encoded by other nucleotide sequences in the sample. The sample originates from a study of gamma-delta chains in newborns, infants, children. Study-wide context: Microbial exposure reportedly drives polyclonal innate γδ T cell expansion after birth.

With CATT, TCRdb re-called clones from the reads. The sample records about 3,700 gamma-chain clones, roughly 57% being singletons. Germline CDR1 and CDR2: EGSTGY and YDSYTSSV. The CDR3 loop spans 12 amino acids. The V and J ends lost 5 bases and 8 bases, in that order; junction bases with no gene match: 5. V gene TRGV4 combines with J gene TRGJP2. Here the J gene came from matching the DNA to germline, since TCRdb omits it. The clonotype was recovered from a child who was a newborn, infant or young child, either healthy, febrile or measles-vaccinated (not recorded which). Specimen: blood. In DNA form, the CDR3 reads TGTGCCACCTGGGTAGGGGATTGGATCAAGACGTTT. It specifies CATWVGDWIKTF.